The source of this T cell receptor beta chain is a study of response to subunit inactivated influenza vaccine. General study points: Authors suggested each seasonal flu vaccination may recruit only limited numbers of new T cells.

Each CDR3 protein is one row after TCRdb ran MiXCR on the RT-PCR reads. Of approximately 230,000 distinct CDR3 sequences listed, 12% are singletons. Note on this clonotype: Its cognate antigen is unknown.

Germline loops: CDR1 DFQATT, CDR2 SNEGSKA (reference sequence). CDR3 length: 16 residues. V shed 0 bases, J shed 4 bases, and the junction held 6 bases outside the gene matches. The input for sequencing was non-naive T cells sorted from PBMCs, taken about 14 days before vaccination. The V gene is TRBV20-1, the J gene TRBJ2-3; 11 bases match TRBD2. The sequence came from a man aged 45-65 years who received an inactivated influenza vaccine. This CDR3 reads CSARDSGRAKADTQYF. DNA for the CDR3: TGCAGTGCTAGAGATAGCGGGAGGGCCAAAGCAGATACGCAGTATTTT.